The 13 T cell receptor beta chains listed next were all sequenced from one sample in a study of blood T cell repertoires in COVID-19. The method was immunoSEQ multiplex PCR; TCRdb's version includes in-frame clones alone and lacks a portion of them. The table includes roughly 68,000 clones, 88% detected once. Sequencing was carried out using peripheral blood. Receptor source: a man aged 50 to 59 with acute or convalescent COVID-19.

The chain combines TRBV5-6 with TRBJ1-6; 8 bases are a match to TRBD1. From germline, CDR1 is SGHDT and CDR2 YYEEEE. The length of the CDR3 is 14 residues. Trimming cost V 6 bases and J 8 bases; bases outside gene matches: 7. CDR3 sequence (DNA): TGTGCCAGCATCCCTTGGGGACAGGATTCACCCCTCCACTTT. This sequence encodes CASIPWGQDSPLHF.

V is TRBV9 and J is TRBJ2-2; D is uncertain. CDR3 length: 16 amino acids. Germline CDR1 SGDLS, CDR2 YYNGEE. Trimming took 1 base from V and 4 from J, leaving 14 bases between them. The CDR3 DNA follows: TGTGCCAGCAGCGTAATATCCCGGGTCAGCACCGGGGAGCTGTTTTTT. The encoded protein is CASSVISRVSTGELFF.

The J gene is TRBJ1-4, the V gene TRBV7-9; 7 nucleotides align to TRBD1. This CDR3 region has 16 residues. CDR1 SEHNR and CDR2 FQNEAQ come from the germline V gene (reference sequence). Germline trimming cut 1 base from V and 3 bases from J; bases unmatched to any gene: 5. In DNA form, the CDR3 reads TGTGCCAGCAGCTTAGTGTCAGGGACAGCTAATGAAAAACTGTTTTTT. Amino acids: CASSLVSGTANEKLFF.

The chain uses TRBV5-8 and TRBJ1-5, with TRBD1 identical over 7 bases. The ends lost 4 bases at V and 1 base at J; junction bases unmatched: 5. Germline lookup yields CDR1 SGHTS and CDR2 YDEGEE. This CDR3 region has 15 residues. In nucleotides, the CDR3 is TGTGCCAGCAGCGGGGGACAGTGGAGCAATCAGCCCCAGCATTTT. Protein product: CASSGGQWSNQPQHF.

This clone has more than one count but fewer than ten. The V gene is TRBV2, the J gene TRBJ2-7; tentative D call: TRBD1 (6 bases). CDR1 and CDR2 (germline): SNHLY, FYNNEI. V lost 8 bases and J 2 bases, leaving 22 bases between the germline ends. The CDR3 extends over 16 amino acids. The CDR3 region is CASSDSAQGYPYEQYF. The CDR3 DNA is TGTGCCAGCTCTGATTCTGCCCAGGGGTACCCCTACGAGCAGTACTTC.

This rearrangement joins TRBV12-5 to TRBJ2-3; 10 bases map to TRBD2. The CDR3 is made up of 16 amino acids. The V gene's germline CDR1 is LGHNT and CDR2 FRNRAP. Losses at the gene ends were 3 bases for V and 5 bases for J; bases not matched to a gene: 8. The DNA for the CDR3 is TGTGCTAGTGGTTTTCCCGGACTAGCGGAACAAGATACGCAGTATTTT. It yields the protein CASGFPGLAEQDTQYF.

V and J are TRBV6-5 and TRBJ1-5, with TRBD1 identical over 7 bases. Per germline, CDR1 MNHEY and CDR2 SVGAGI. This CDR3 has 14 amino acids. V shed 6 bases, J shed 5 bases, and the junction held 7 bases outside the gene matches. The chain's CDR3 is CASSLTGIDQPQHF. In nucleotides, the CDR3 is TGTGCCAGCAGCCTGACAGGGATCGATCAGCCCCAGCATTTT.

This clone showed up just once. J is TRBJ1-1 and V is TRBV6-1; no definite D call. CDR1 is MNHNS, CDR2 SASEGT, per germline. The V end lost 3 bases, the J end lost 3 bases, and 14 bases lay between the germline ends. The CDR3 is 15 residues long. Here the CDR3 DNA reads TGTGCCAGCAGTGACCTACTCGGGAAGGACACTGAAGCTTTCTTT. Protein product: CASSDLLGKDTEAFF.

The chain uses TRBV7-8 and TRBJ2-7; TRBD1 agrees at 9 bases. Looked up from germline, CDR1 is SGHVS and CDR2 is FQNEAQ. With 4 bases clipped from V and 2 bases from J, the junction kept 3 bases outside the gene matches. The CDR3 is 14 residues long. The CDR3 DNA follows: TGTGCCAGCAGCTCACGGACAGGGGCCTACGAGCAGTACTTC. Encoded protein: CASSSRTGAYEQYF.

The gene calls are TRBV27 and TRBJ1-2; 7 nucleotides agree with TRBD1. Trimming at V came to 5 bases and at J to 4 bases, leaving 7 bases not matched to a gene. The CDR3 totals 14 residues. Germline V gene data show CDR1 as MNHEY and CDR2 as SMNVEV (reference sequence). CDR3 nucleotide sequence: TGTGCCAGCAGTGCAGCCGGGACAGCCTATGGCTACACCTTC. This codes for CASSAAGTAYGYTF.

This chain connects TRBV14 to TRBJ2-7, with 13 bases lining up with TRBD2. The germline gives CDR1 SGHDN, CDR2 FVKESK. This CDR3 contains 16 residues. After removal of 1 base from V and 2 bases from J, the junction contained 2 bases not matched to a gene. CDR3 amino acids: CASSQAGLAGAYEQYF. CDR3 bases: TGTGCCAGCAGCCAAGCCGGACTAGCGGGGGCCTACGAGCAGTACTTC.

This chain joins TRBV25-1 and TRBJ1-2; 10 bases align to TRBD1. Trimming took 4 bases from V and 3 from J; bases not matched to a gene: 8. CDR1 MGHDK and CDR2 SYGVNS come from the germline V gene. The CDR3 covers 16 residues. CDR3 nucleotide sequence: TGTGCCAGCAGTGGACAGGGGGCCCTGAACTACTATGGCTACACCTTC. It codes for CASSGQGALNYYGYTF.

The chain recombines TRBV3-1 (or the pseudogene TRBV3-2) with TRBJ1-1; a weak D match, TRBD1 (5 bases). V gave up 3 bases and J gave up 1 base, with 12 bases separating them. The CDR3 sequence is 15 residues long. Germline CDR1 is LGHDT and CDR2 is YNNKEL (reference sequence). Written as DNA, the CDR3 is TGTGCCAGCAGCCATTGGGGGGAGGGGAACACTGAAGCTTTCTTT. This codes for CASSHWGEGNTEAFF.